What follows are 9 T cell receptor beta chains derived from one specimen sequenced in a study of blood T cell repertoires in COVID-19 (dated by TCRdb to the early 2020s). To prepare the library, the immunoSEQ multiplex PCR assay was applied. The source is immuneACCESS, and TCRdb retained only in-frame sequences with V and J called. Part of the clones is not carried over; for the studies checked, unresolved V genes explain less than half of this, and the remainder is unexplained. The sample table records about 200,000 clones; around 81% of these occur just once. The ten largest make up 4.5% to 7% of the sample. What was sequenced was peripheral blood. These TCRs come from a woman aged 65 to 85 with acute or convalescent COVID-19.

The J gene is TRBJ2-1, the V gene TRBV11-3; TRBD2 aligns across 8 bases. V gave up 3 bases and J gave up 8 bases; unmatched junction bases: 9. This CDR3 spans 15 amino acids. CDR1 and CDR2 from the germline V gene are SGHNT and YENEEA. The CDR3 spells CASSFRSGSNDEQFF. The CDR3 region has the DNA TGTGCCAGCAGCTTTAGGAGCGGGAGTAATGATGAGCAGTTCTTC.

This clone occurred a few times. The chain joins TRBV12-2 to TRBJ2-1; the table's TRBD2 call for D was not verified on the DNA. TRBV12-2 is a pseudogene segment. There are 14 residues in the CDR3. The CDR3 DNA reads as TGTGCAAGTCGCTTACGAGGGAGCTGGAATGAGCAGTTCTTC. Translated, it gives CASRLRGSWNEQFF.

This clone was recorded a few times. The chain has TRBV21-1 and TRBJ1-1; TRBD1, the table's D call, lacks a check against the DNA. TRBV21-1 is annotated as a pseudogene. This CDR3 contains 14 residues. The CDR3 spells CASSKDRGGTEAFF. DNA for the CDR3: TGTGCCAGCAGCAAAGACAGGGGAGGCACTGAAGCTTTCTTT.

V and J are TRBV5-6 and TRBJ1-5, with TRBD1 matching over 9 bases. CDR3 length equals 15 residues. Germline V lookup: CDR1 SGHDT, CDR2 YYEEEE. After removal of 2 bases from V and 3 bases from J, the junction contained 3 bases not matched to a gene. This CDR3 is CASSFYRGLNQPQHF. The CDR3 bases are TGTGCCAGCAGCTTCTACAGGGGGCTCAATCAGCCCCAGCATTTT.

The chain has TRBV6-5 and TRBJ1-5; 8 nucleotides line up with TRBD1. The trim removed 6 bases at V and 5 bases at J, leaving 6 bases unmatched. The CDR3 is made up of 14 amino acids. Germline CDR1 reads MNHEY; CDR2 reads SVGAGI. CDR3 sequence reads: CASRKDRADQPQHF. DNA for the CDR3: TGTGCCAGCAGGAAGGACAGGGCTGATCAGCCCCAGCATTTT.

The V and J genes are TRBV10-3 and TRBJ2-2; 8 bases agree with TRBD1. Trimming removed 3 bases from V and 4 bases from J; junction bases left unmatched: 7. From germline, CDR1 is ENHRY and CDR2 SYGVKD. This CDR3 region has 16 residues. As DNA, the CDR3 is TGTGCCATCAGTGATCTGACAGGGACAGGCACCGGGGAGCTGTTTTTT. Translation gives CAISDLTGTGTGELFF.

The rearrangement joins TRBV28 to TRBJ2-1, with D unclear. CDR3 length equals 14 residues. Germline CDR1 is MDHEN and CDR2 is SYDVKM. Trimming left V 8 bases short and J 0 bases short, with 11 bases between. The CDR3 nucleotides read TGTGCCAGCCCTAACTCAAGCTCCTACAATGAGCAGTTCTTC. As protein: CASPNSSSYNEQFF.

The chain uses TRBV29-1 and TRBJ2-7; maybe TRBD2 (5 bases). Germline-derived CDR1 and CDR2 are SQVTM and ANQGSEA. This CDR3 comprises 12 residues. The CDR3 coding sequence is TGCAGTGGACTCTCTGGGCCCTACGAGCAGTACTTC. Translated, it gives CSGLSGPYEQYF.

This chain joins TRBV29-1 and TRBJ1-1, with 9 bases that match TRBD1. Germline CDR1 reads SQVTM; CDR2 reads ANQGSEA. The V and J ends lost 7 bases and 0 bases, in that order; junction bases with no gene match: 3. CDR3 size: 13 residues. Written as DNA, the CDR3 is TGCAGCGGGCACAGGGGGCTGAACACTGAAGCTTTCTTT. This sequence encodes CSGHRGLNTEAFF.